Listed here are 8 T cell receptor beta chains from one sample, sequenced in a study of cytomegalovirus exposure and HLA in healthy donors. A multiplex PCR was run with 60 Vbeta primers and 13 Jbeta primers. Assay: immunoSEQ multiplex PCR; the TCRdb copy retains only in-frame clones and omits some. Here the sample spans about 130,000 clones, 75% being singletons. Sequenced sample: PBMCs. The receptor set was obtained from a man aged 25 to 40 in good health and CMV-seronegative.

The V call is TRBV7-2, the J call TRBJ1-4; TRBD1 might be the D (5 bases). V lost 2 bases and J 8 bases, leaving 9 bases between the germline ends. Per the germline V gene, CDR1 is SGHTA and CDR2 is FQGNSA. CDR3 length: 13 amino acids. The CDR3 coding sequence is TGTGCCAGCAGCTTACCAGGGAAAGAAAAACTGTTTTTT. Protein: CASSLPGKEKLFF.

The chain has TRBV28 and TRBJ2-7; no reliable D call. CDR1 MDHEN and CDR2 SYDVKM come from the germline V gene. Trimming took off 10 bases at V and 0 bases at J, with 10 bases between the two ends. CDR3 length: 12 amino acids. CDR3 nucleotides: TGTGCCACCGTCACGGTCTCCTACGAGCAGTACTTC. It encodes CATVTVSYEQYF. Filled out from reference TRBV28 and TRBJ2-7, the complete variable domain reads DVKVTQSSRYLVKRTGEKVFLECVQDMDHENMFWYRQDPGLGLRLIYFSYDVKMKEKGDIPEGYSVSREKKERFSLILESASTNQTSMYLCATVTVSYEQYFGPGTRLTVT.

This chain connects TRBV6-5 to TRBJ2-5; tentative D call: TRBD1 (6 bases). Trimming took off 7 bases at V and 5 bases at J, with 14 bases between the two ends. The length of the CDR3 is 13 residues. The germline CDR1 and CDR2 sequences are MNHEY and SVGAGI. The CDR3 coding sequence is TGTGCCAGCACTACAGGGTCCGTTGAGACCCAGTACTTC. Protein sequence: CASTTGSVETQYF.

The genes are TRBV2 and TRBJ1-2; TRBD1 matches at 8 bases. V was pared by 5 bases and J by 2 bases, with 10 bases of the junction left unmatched. This CDR3 is 16 amino acids long. In germline, CDR1 is SNHLY, CDR2 FYNNEI. The CDR3 DNA reads as TGTGCCAGCAGTTTTCTGACAGGGGCGGAAAACTATGGCTACACCTTC. Translation gives CASSFLTGAENYGYTF. Combining the CDR3 with reference TRBV2 and TRBJ1-2 gives the whole variable domain EPEVTQTPSHQVTQMGQEVILRCVPISNHLYFYWYRQILGQKVEFLVSFYNNEISEKSEIFDDQFSVERPDGSNFTLKIRSTKLEDSAMYFCASSFLTGAENYGYTFGSGTRLTVV.

The genes are TRBV28 and TRBJ2-1, with D perhaps TRBD2 (5 bases). From germline, CDR1 is MDHEN and CDR2 SYDVKM. Between the trimmed V and J ends, which lost 6 bases and 8 bases, there was a span of 20 bases. The CDR3 is 15 residues long. CDR3 region: CASRTSWERTDEQFF. Here the CDR3 DNA reads TGTGCCAGCAGGACTTCCTGGGAGCGGACCGATGAGCAGTTCTTC.

The chain carries TRBV28 and TRBJ2-5; 7 nucleotides match TRBD2. Germline V CDR1 and CDR2: MDHEN, SYDVKM. The CDR3 sequence is 16 residues long. V lost 3 bases, J lost 4 bases, and 11 bases stayed unmatched. Here the CDR3 reads CASSFMDGGNLETQYF. The CDR3 nucleotides are TGTGCCAGCAGTTTTATGGACGGGGGGAACTTAGAGACCCAGTACTTC.

The rearrangement links TRBV28 to TRBJ2-1, with TRBD2 identical over 10 bases. The CDR3 covers 15 residues. Germline lookup yields CDR1 MDHEN and CDR2 SYDVKM. The V gene end was trimmed by 7 bases and the J gene end by 9 bases; junction bases not matched to a gene: 12. The CDR3 protein is CASTEGGAGGLEQFF. The CDR3 DNA is TGTGCCAGCACCGAAGGAGGAGCGGGAGGGCTTGAGCAGTTCTTC.

The sample holds a few counts of this clone. This chain connects TRBV6-5 to TRBJ1-4; perhaps TRBD1 as D (5 bases). Germline V gene lookup returns CDR1 MNHEY and CDR2 SVGAGI. The CDR3 is 14 amino acids. Trimming left V 8 bases short and J 3 bases short, with 13 bases between. CDR3 in amino acids: CASGRQSPNEKLFF. CDR3 coding DNA: TGTGCCAGCGGCAGACAGAGCCCTAATGAAAAACTGTTTTTT.